This T cell receptor (beta chain) was identified during a study of identical twins. General study results and limits: Where out-of-frame alpha sequences were twin-shared, they showed excess low generation probability.

The sample holds a few counts of this clonotype. Its matching antigen is unknown. Germline CDR1 reads LGHNA; CDR2 reads YNFKEQ. The CDR3 has 13 residues. Trimming took off 1 base at V and 5 bases at J, with 7 bases between the two ends. TCRdb re-called the 5' RACE reads with MiXCR, one entry per CDR3 protein. This sample has 1,800,000 or so distinct CDR3 sequences; about 30% occur once, and the top ten carry about 0.27%. The J gene is TRBJ2-3, the V gene TRBV4-2; D is uncertain. The sequencing sample was made of cord blood. This clonotype originated in a newborn girl in good health. CDR3 protein: CASSQATGDTQYF. CDR3 nucleotide sequence: TGTGCCAGCAGCCAAGCGACTGGAGATACGCAGTATTTT.